Listed below are T cell receptor beta chains from one sample, sequenced in a study of blood T cell repertoires in COVID-19. The assay was immunoSEQ multiplex PCR, and TCRdb's table has in-frame clones only and misses some. The sample lists a few hundred thousand clones, around 81% seen once, with about 7% in the top ten. The sequenced sample was peripheral blood. These receptors originate from a woman in her 70s with acute or convalescent COVID-19. Both conserved end residues are trimmed from each CDR3. A D gene is named only where the DNA matches it firmly.

v_call d_call cdr3_aa
TRBV25-1 NA ASSWSDSRETQY
TRBV5-8 TRBD2 ASSKEGTSGGADTQY
TRBV5-1 NA ASSAGQPGETQY
TRBV5-1 TRBD1 ASSLAKGTGLYGYT
TRBV6-5 NA ASRDTQNTEAF
TRBV11-2 NA ASSLSGQGSYYGYT
TRBV7-8 NA ASSLDRTSNQPQH
TRBV5-5 NA ASSSGQGSNEKLF
TRBV5-1 NA ASSLFWQGNTEAF
TRBV4-2 TRBD2 ASSQSSGGKNIQY
TRBV9 NA ASSVVISGDEQF
TRBV25-1 NA ASSLDRAREETQY
TRBV6-5 NA ASNRAGEGYGYT
TRBV10-1 NA ASSEGTTGGDEQF
TRBV12-5 TRBD1 ASGLVTGQGNSPLH
TRBV10-3 NA AARTAVATEAF
TRBV30 TRBD1 AWSTGGSNQPQH
TRBV11-2 NA ASSPVGNEQF
TRBV6-2/TRBV6-3 NA ASSYIAGRMNTEAF
TRBV7-2 NA ASSPRGFRATGELF
TRBV7-2 TRBD1 ASRLDRGSSNEQF
TRBV2 TRBD2 ASRGRERSNEQF
TRBV5-1 TRBD1 ASSPVPSGTGGTDTQY
TRBV12-5 NA ASGLESGQPQH
TRBV6-5 NA ASSWTANTEAF
TRBV4-1 NA ASSQGGKGYNEQF
TRBV10-3 TRBD2 AISEWEGKNYNEQF
TRBV24-1 TRBD2 ATSVVYSQVASGVPYEQY
TRBV21-1 NA ASSKTLWDSPTDTQY
TRBV9 NA ASSVATWTITGELF
TRBV7-9 NA ASSLLTEPNSPLH
TRBV9 TRBD2 ASSPRDYTDTQY
TRBV18 NA ASSPPVGGLQTQY
TRBV5-6 TRBD2 ASSLGGTSGALEQF
TRBV5-8 NA ASSLGQGSSDEQF
TRBV7-2 TRBD2 ASSLGGGGPSRTQY
TRBV2 NA ASQLNSLNTDTQY
TRBV10-1 NA ASSESPAALVAPRHRATGELF
TRBV29-1 NA SVAQETQY
TRBV6-5 TRBD1 ASRWDRGFNQPQH
TRBV3-1/TRBV3-2 NA ASSLGGTTGELF
TRBV30 TRBD2 AWSRAGGSTGELF
TRBV2 NA ASSAYNEQF
TRBV7-6 NA PLSGNGGYT
TRBV5-6 TRBD2 ASSRPETSGAGELF
TRBV6-6 NA ASSPANTYTGELF
TRBV7-2 NA ASSLAAGNTGELF
TRBV7-8 NA ASSLGLLSGFSDTQY
TRBV18 NA ASSPSVNQPQH
TRBV10-3 NA AISVLAGDTDTQY
TRBV11-2 NA ASSLAAGVNYGYT
TRBV6-2/TRBV6-3 NA ASSPVTGSITLSNQPQH
TRBV14 TRBD1 ASSQGFRTGVNEQY
TRBV7-9 TRBD2 ASSLSRGGRYEQY
TRBV15 NA ATSRDLRVGMNTEAF